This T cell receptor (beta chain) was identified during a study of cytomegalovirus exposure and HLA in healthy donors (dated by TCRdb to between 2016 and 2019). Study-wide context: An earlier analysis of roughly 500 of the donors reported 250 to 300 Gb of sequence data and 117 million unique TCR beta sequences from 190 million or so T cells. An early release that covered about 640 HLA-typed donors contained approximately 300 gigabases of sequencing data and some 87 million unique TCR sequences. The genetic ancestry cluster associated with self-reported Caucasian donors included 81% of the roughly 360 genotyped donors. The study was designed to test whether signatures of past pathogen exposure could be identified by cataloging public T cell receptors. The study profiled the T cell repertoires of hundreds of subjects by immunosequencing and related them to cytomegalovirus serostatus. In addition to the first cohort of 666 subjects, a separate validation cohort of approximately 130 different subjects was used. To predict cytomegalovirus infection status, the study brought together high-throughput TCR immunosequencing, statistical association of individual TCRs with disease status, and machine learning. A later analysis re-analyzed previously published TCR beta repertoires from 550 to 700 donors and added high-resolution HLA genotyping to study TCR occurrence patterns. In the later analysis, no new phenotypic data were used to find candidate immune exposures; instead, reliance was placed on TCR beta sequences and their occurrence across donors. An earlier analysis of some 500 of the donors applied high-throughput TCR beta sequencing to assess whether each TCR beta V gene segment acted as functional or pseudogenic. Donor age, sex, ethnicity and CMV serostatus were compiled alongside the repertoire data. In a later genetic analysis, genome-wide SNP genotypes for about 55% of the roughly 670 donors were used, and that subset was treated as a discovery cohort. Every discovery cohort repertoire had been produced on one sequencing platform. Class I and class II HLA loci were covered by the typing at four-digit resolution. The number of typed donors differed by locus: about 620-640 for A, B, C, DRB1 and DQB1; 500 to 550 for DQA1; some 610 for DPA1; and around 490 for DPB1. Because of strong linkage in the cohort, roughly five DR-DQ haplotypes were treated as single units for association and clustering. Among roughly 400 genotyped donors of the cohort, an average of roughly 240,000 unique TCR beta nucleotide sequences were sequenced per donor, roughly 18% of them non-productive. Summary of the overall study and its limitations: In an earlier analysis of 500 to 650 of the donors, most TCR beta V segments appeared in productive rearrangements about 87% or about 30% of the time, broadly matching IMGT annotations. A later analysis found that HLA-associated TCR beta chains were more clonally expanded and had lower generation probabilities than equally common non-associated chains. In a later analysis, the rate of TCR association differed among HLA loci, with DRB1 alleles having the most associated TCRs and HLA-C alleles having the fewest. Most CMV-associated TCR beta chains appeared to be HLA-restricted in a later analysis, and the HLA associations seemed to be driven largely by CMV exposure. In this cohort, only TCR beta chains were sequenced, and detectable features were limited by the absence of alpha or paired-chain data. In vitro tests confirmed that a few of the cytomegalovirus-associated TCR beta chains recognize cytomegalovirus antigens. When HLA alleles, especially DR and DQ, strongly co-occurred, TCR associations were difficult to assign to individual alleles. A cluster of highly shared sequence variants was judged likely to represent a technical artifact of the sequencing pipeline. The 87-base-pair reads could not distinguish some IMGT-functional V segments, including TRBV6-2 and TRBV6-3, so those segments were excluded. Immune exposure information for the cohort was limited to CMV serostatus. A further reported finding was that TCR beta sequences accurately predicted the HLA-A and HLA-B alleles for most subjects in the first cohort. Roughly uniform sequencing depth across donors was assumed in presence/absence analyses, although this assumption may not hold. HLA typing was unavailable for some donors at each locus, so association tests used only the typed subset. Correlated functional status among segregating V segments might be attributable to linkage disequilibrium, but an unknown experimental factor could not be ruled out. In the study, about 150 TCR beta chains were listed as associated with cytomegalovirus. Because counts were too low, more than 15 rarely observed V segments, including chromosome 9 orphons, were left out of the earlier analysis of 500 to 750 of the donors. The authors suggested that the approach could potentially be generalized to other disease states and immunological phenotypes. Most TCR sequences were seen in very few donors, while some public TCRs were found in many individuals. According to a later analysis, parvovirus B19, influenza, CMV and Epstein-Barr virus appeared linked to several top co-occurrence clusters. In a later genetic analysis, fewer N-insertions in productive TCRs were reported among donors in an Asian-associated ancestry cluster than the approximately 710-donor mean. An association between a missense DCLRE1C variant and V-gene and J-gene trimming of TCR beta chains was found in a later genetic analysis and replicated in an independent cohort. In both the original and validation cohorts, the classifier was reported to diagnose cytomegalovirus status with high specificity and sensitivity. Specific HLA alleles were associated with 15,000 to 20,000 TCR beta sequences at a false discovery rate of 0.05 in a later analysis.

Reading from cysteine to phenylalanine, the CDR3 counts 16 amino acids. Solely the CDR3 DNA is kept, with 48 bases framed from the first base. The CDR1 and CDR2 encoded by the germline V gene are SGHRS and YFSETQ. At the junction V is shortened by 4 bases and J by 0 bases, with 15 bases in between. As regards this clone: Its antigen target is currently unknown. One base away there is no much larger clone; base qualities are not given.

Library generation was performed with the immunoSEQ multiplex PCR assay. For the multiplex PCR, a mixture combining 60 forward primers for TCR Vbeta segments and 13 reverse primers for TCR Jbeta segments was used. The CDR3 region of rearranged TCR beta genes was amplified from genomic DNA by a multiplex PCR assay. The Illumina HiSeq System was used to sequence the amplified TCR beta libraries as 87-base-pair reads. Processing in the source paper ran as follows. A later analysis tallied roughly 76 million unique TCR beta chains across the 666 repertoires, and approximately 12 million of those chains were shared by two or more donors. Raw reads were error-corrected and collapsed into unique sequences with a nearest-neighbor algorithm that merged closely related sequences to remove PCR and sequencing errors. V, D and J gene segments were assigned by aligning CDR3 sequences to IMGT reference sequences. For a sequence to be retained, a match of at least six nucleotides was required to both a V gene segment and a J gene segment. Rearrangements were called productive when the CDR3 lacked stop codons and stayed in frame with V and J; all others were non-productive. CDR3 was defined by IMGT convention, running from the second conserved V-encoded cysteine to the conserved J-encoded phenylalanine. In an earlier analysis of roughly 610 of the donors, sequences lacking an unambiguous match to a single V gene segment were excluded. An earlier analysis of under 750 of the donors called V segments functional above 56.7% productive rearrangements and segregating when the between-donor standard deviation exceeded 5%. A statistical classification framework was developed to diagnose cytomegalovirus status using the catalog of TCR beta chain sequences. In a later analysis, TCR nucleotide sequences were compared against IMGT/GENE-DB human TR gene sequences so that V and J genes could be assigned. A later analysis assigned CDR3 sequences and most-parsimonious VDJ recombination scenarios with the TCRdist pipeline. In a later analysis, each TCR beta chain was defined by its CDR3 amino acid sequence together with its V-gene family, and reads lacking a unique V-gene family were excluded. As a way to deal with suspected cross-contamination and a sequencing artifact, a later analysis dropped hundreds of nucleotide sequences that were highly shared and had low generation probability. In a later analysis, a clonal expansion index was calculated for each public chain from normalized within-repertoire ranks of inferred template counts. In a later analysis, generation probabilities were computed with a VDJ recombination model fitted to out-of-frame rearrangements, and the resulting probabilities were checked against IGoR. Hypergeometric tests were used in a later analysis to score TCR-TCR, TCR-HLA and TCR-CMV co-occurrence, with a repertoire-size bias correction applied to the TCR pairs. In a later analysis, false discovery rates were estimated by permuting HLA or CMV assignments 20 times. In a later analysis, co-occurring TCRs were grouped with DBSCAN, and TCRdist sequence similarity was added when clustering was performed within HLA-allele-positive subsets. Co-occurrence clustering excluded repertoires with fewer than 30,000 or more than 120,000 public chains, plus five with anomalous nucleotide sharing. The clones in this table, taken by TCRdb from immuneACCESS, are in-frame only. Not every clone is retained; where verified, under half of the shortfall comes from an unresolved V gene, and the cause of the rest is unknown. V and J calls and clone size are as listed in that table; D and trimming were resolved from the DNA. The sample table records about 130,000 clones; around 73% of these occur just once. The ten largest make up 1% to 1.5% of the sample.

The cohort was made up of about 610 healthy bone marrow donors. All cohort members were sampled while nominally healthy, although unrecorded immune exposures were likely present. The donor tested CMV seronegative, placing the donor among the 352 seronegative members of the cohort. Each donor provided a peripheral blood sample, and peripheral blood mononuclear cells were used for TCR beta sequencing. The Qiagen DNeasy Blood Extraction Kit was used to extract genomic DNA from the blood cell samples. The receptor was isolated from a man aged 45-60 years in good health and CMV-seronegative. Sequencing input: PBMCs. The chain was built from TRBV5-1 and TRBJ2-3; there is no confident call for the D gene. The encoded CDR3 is CASSPMVVASTDTQYF. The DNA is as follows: TGCGCCAGCAGCCCTATGGTGGTAGCAAGCACAGATACGCAGTATTTT. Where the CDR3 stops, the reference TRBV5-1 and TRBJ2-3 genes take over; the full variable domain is KAGVTQTPRYLIKTRGQQVTLSCSPISGHRSVSWYQQTPGQGLQFLFEYFSETQRNKGNFPGRFSGRQFSNSRSEMNVSTLELGDSALYLCASSPMVVASTDTQYFGPGTRLTVL.